This entry lists 2 T cell receptor beta chains sequenced from one sample in a study of spatial heterogeneity in lung cancer (dated by TCRdb to between 2019 and 2020). The method was 5' RACE. For sequencing, a NextSeq 500 was employed. TCRdb trimmed the raw reads at Q25, called clones with MiXCR and kept productive beta chains. Duplicate CDR3 protein sequences are folded into a single record with the most common DNA and genes. The sample includes fewer than 30,000 distinct CDR3 sequences, with around 5.9% observed a single time. The ten largest account for roughly 21% of the sample. The time point label, read with the paper, signifies: blood at routine non-recurrence follow-up after resection. TCR sequencing used whole RNA extracted from tumor and nontumor lung tissue, or from cryopreserved PBMC samples, without cell sorting. Source: PBMCs, taken at follow-up. The source is a male donor with early-stage non-small cell lung cancer.

The chain recombines TRBV20-1 with TRBJ1-5; perhaps TRBD1 as D (5 bases). This CDR3 has 14 amino acids. V shed 1 base and J shed 6 bases, with 13 bases lying between them. Germline CDR1 and CDR2: DFQATT and SNEGSKA (reference sequence). CDR3 nucleotide sequence: TGCAGTGCTAGAGGGGGGTGGGGCGGTCAGCCCCAGCATTTT. The encoded protein is CSARGGWGGQPQHF.

Ten or more counts support this clonotype. This sequence joins TRBV11-2 and TRBJ1-2; 9 bases are shared with TRBD1. CDR3 length: 15 amino acids. Trimming took 4 bases from V and 0 from J; bases not matched to a gene: 3. Germline V CDR1 and CDR2: SGHAT, FQNNGV. The CDR3 DNA is TGTGCCAGCAGCTCATGGGACAGGGCTAACTATGGCTACACCTTC. It yields the protein CASSSWDRANYGYTF.